This T cell receptor (beta chain) was observed in a study of shared clonotypes between healthy human individuals. Method: immunoSEQ multiplex PCR; TCRdb's copy keeps in-frame clones and lacks some. The data contain around 1.9 million clones, 85% to 95% of them seen just once; the ten biggest clones take up 1.5% to 2%. The CDR3 runs 13 residues. Germline V gives CDR1 SEHNR, CDR2 FQNEAQ (reference sequence). V lost 5 bases to trimming and J lost 4 bases, with 11 bases between them. The naive CD8 fraction comprised CD45RO-negative cells positively selected for CCR7 and excluded terminally differentiated effector memory CD45RA+ cells. The donor population consisted of healthy HIV-negative adults with no recent acute infections or vaccinations. This clone was observed once.

The specimen was naive CD8+ T cells from PBMCs. The sequence was collected from a man aged 18 to 30 in good health. Some clones in this sample may be carry-over from other donors' samples. The rearrangement uses TRBV7-9 and TRBJ1-1; D is unclear. Written as DNA, the CDR3 is TGTGCCAGCAGCGATTACGCCAGCACTGAAGCTTTCTTT. It translates to CASSDYASTEAFF.